This T cell receptor beta chain is drawn from a study of a mutant IDH1 vaccine in newly diagnosed glioma. As for the study in general: Most patients had radiochemotherapy with temozolomide before enrollment; others had one alone.

Some clones are missing from TCRdb's copy, which holds only in-frame ones; the method was immunoSEQ multiplex PCR. Among about 32,000 clones listed, roughly 79% were seen once. This sample's time point: week 35, safety follow-up. Topical imiquimod accompanied each vaccine dose, which consisted of 300 ug of mutant IDH1 20-mer peptide. About this clone: Its antigen remains unknown.

This CDR3 spans 17 amino acids. Germline V lookup: CDR1 SGDLS, CDR2 YYNGEE. V was pared by 0 bases and J by 5 bases, with 9 bases of the junction left unmatched. Whole-study results and caveats: With respect to changes in top peripheral T cell clonotypes, pseudoprogression seemed unrelated. The study observed vaccine-induced immune responses in roughly 93% of patients.

The chain links TRBV9 to TRBJ2-5, with 11 bases identical to TRBD2. Sequences were derived from PBMCs, sampled from a glioma patient whose treatment included an IDH1 peptide vaccine. This clonotype was obtained from a woman aged 25 to 39 with glioma. Some clones in this sample may be carry-over from other donors' samples. As DNA, the CDR3 is TGTGCCAGCAGCGTAGGGCCCTCCCGGACTAGCGGGGAGACCCAGTACTTC. Translation gives CASSVGPSRTSGETQYF.